This entry lists 16 T cell receptor beta chains sequenced from one sample in a study of blood T cell repertoires in COVID-19. Repertoires were generated with immunoSEQ multiplex PCR, while TCRdb's copy carries only in-frame clones and drops some. The sample records around 140,000 clones, over 70% being singletons. Source material: peripheral blood. The receptors originated from a man between 60 and 75 years old with active or convalescent COVID-19.

The chain recombines TRBV6-6 with TRBJ2-7; 7 positions agree with TRBD2. CDR3 length equals 13 residues. Trimming removed 5 bases from V and 3 bases from J; junction bases left unmatched: 4. CDR1 MNHNY and CDR2 SVGAGI come from the germline V gene (reference sequence). The CDR3 spells CASSRLADYEQYF. As DNA, the CDR3 is TGTGCCAGCAGTCGACTAGCCGACTACGAGCAGTACTTC.

The chain is built from TRBV21-1 and TRBJ2-2; the D call in the table, TRBD1, was not verified against the DNA. TRBV21-1 is recorded as a pseudogene. The length of the CDR3 is 19 residues. The CDR3 loop is CASSSISTTGGDCTGELFF. In DNA form, the CDR3 reads TGTGCCAGCAGCTCGATCTCCACGACAGGGGGAGATTGCACCGGGGAGCTGTTTTTT.

The J gene is TRBJ2-1, the V gene TRBV7-2; maybe TRBD2 (5 bases). The CDR3 is 15 residues long. Germline CDR1 is SGHTA and CDR2 is FQGNSA. V was shortened by 2 bases and J by 3 bases, with 11 bases between the two germline ends. CDR3 nucleotides: TGTGCCAGCAGCTTACAGCGGCGGGTCTACAATGAGCAGTTCTTC. Residues: CASSLQRRVYNEQFF. Looking up the rest from reference TRBV7-2 and TRBJ2-1 gives the full variable domain: GAGVSQSPSNKVTEKGKDVELRCDPISGHTALYWYRQSLGQGLEFLIYFQGNSAPDKSGLPSDRFSAERTGGSVSTLTIQRTQQEDSAVYLCASSLQRRVYNEQFFGPGTRLTVL.

The chain recombines TRBV5-1 with TRBJ1-2; D possibly corresponds to TRBD1 (6 bases). CDR1 is SGHRS, CDR2 YFSETQ, per germline. CDR3 length: 15 residues. The V end lost 3 bases, the J end lost 3 bases, and 15 bases lay between the germline ends. The CDR3 nucleotides read TGCGCCAGCAGCTCAGGACAGCCGATAGACTATGGCTACACCTTC. Protein sequence: CASSSGQPIDYGYTF.

This sequence joins TRBV13 and TRBJ1-1; D unclear. Trimming took 0 bases from V and 11 from J, leaving 16 bases between them. The germline CDR1 and CDR2 sequences are PRHDT and FYEKMQ (reference sequence). The CDR3 runs 14 residues. Here the CDR3 DNA reads TGTGCCAGCAGCTTAGGCCGAAGAGTTCTCGGGGCTTTCTTT. This translates into CASSLGRRVLGAFF.

This chain connects TRBV25-1 to TRBJ1-1, with a tentative D call TRBD1 (6 bases). V was cut by 4 bases and J by 4 bases, with 10 bases left in between. The germline V gene encodes CDR1 MGHDK and CDR2 SYGVNS. This CDR3 comprises 13 residues. The CDR3 spells CASSAIGGTEAFF. The CDR3 coding sequence is TGTGCCAGCAGTGCCATAGGGGGCACTGAAGCTTTCTTT.

This chain links TRBV6-5 with TRBJ1-1, with D perhaps TRBD1 (6 bases). This CDR3 region has 11 residues. Germline V gene sequence: CDR1 MNHEY, CDR2 SVGAGI. The V gene lost 10 bases and the J gene lost 5 bases, with 11 bases spanning the gap. The CDR3 coding sequence is TGTGCCATTAGAGGGGGAACTGAAGCTTTCTTT. Translating gives CAIRGGTEAFF.

V gene TRBV14 combines with J gene TRBJ1-4; 7 bases are a match to TRBD1. This CDR3 has 14 amino acids. The V segment lost 5 bases and the J segment 5 bases; nucleotides outside the gene matches: 5. Germline V gene data show CDR1 as SGHDN and CDR2 as FVKESK. The CDR3 region has the DNA TGTGCCAGCAGCGACAGGGTCTTCAATGAAAAACTGTTTTTT. Translation: CASSDRVFNEKLFF.

The rearrangement links TRBV12-3 or TRBV12-4 to TRBJ2-3; no reliable D call. The germline V and J ends were trimmed by 3 bases and 5 bases, with 9 bases remaining between them. The CDR3 covers 13 residues. In DNA form, the CDR3 reads TGTGCCAGCAGTTTCTCATCGCGAGATACGCAGTATTTT. This codes for CASSFSSRDTQYF.

This clone is a singleton in its sample. The chain employs TRBV6-5 and TRBJ2-1; TRBD2 matches at 7 bases. Germline assignment: CDR1 MNHEY and CDR2 SVGAGI. Trimming cost V 5 bases and J 2 bases; bases outside gene matches: 6. The CDR3 spans 15 residues. The CDR3 sequence is CASSLSGPTYNEQFF. The CDR3 DNA is TGTGCCAGCAGTCTTAGCGGGCCCACCTACAATGAGCAGTTCTTC.

This clone was seen more than once but under ten times. The chain recombines TRBV20-1 with TRBJ2-7, with TRBD2 matching 10 bases. V gave up 3 bases and J gave up 7 bases; unmatched junction bases: 12. Germline V gene lookup returns CDR1 DFQATT and CDR2 SNEGSKA (reference sequence). This CDR3 contains 15 residues. This chain's CDR3 is CSASGVGLAGEEQYF. The DNA for the CDR3 is TGCAGTGCTAGTGGGGTCGGGCTAGCGGGAGAGGAGCAGTACTTC.

The chain uses TRBV19 and TRBJ1-1, with no clear D. CDR3 size: 15 residues. Germline loops: CDR1 LNHDA, CDR2 SQIVND (reference sequence). Trimming cost V 2 bases and J 2 bases, with 12 bases left between them. CDR3 region: CASSIMGRENTEAFF. As DNA, the CDR3 is TGTGCCAGTAGTATAATGGGGAGAGAAAACACTGAAGCTTTCTTT.

This rearrangement joins TRBV14 to TRBJ2-7; 9 bases are a match to TRBD2. The germline V gene encodes CDR1 SGHDN and CDR2 FVKESK. The V gene end was trimmed by 2 bases and the J gene end by 4 bases; junction bases not matched to a gene: 3. The CDR3 spans 14 residues. CDR3 in DNA: TGTGCCAGCAGCCAACTAGCGGGGTTGTACGAGCAGTACTTC. As protein: CASSQLAGLYEQYF.

The chain carries TRBV11-3 and TRBJ2-2; 8 positions match TRBD1. This CDR3 spans 15 amino acids. Looked up from germline, CDR1 is SGHNT and CDR2 is YENEEA. Losses at the gene ends were 3 bases for V and 3 bases for J; bases not matched to a gene: 3. The CDR3 DNA is TGTGCCAGCAGCTTGGACAGGGTAGACACCGGGGAGCTGTTTTTT. It translates to CASSLDRVDTGELFF.

The chain couples TRBV5-1 to TRBJ2-3; a weak D match, TRBD2 (5 bases). Per germline, CDR1 SGHRS and CDR2 YFSETQ. V shed 2 bases and J shed 5 bases, with 9 bases lying between them. This CDR3 is 13 amino acids long. The CDR3, as DNA: TGCGCCAGCAGCTTACGGGATGGAGATACGCAGTATTTT. Translating gives CASSLRDGDTQYF.

This clone was observed a single time. The chain links TRBV4-3 to TRBJ1-2; possible D gene TRBD1, 6 bases. V was trimmed by 0 bases and J by 4 bases, leaving 9 bases between them. There are 14 residues in the CDR3. CDR1 and CDR2 (germline): LGHNA, YSLEER. CDR3 nucleotides: TGCGCCAGCAGCCAAGATGGACAGCTCTATGGCTACACCTTC. Translated: CASSQDGQLYGYTF.